A selection of T cell receptor beta chains follows, all from one sample in a study of shared clonotypes between healthy human individuals. Repertoires were generated with immunoSEQ multiplex PCR, while TCRdb's copy carries only in-frame clones and drops some. The table lists over a million clones, 70% to 80% of them singletons, with about 1.5% in the top ten. The sequencing sample was made of memory CD4+ T cells sorted from blood. The receptors derive from a young man in good health. The conserved cysteine and the conserved F or W are not part of the CDR3 here. Each record gives: CDR3 length, clone size, V gene, D gene, J gene, CDR3 protein. D genes are given only for firm matches. Part of the rows lack a size; the others show once, few, many or a class for expanded clones.

14	NA	TRBV5-4	TRBD1	TRBJ1-1	ASSLVGTGVNTEAF
11	NA	TRBV5-1	NA	TRBJ1-3	ASRPNSGNTIY
14	once	TRBV7-2	NA	TRBJ2-7	ASSLGPLSSSYEQY
12	NA	TRBV5-1	TRBD2	TRBJ2-7	ASSPSASGGAQY
12	NA	TRBV6-5	NA	TRBJ2-6	ASSYTSDSNVLT
12	NA	TRBV6-6	NA	TRBJ1-6	ASSFGEGNSPLH
11	NA	TRBV5-5	TRBD1	TRBJ1-1	ASSPRQGTEAF
11	many	TRBV7-9	NA	TRBJ2-5	ASSLDEGETQY
11	many	TRBV9	NA	TRBJ2-1	ASSVSDYNEQF
11	NA	TRBV18	NA	TRBJ2-7	ASSPSGLYEQY
14	few	TRBV5-4	TRBD2	TRBJ2-3	ASSPGLAGGRDTQY
14	NA	TRBV7-2	NA	TRBJ2-7	ASSRRDRQSTDEQY
13	NA	TRBV30	TRBD1	TRBJ2-7	AWSAGQGLPYEQY
11	NA	TRBV6-5	NA	TRBJ1-5	ASRRGGNQPQH
12	NA	TRBV4-1	NA	TRBJ2-3	ASSQDTHTDTQY
14	NA	TRBV7-2	TRBD2	TRBJ2-1	ASSFADLAVNNEQF
13	NA	TRBV10-3	NA	TRBJ2-3	AISEGSYGTDTQY
13	NA	TRBV18	TRBD1	TRBJ2-7	ASSFGAGGTYEQY
16	NA	TRBV11-2	TRBD2	TRBJ2-3	ASSLTSGSRSRPDTQY
11	few	TRBV7-9	NA	TRBJ1-2	ASGRDLSYGYT
11	NA	TRBV29-1	TRBD2	TRBJ2-5	SVVRDYPETQY
14	NA	TRBV2	NA	TRBJ1-1	ASSERSTPAGGEAF
12	NA	TRBV5-1	NA	TRBJ2-7	ASSWNVGAYEQY
13	NA	TRBV5-1	TRBD2	TRBJ2-1	ASSPISRSGVEQF
13	NA	TRBV7-9	NA	TRBJ2-5	ASSLSQVPAETQY
14	NA	TRBV9	TRBD2	TRBJ2-5	ASSVAAGGHQETQY